This entry lists 24 T cell receptor beta chains sequenced from one sample in a study of blood T cell repertoires in COVID-19. Measured with immunoSEQ multiplex PCR; TCRdb has only the in-frame clones, and not every one. Among some 250,000 clones listed, nearly 90% were seen once. Source material: peripheral blood. These receptors were collected from a human donor in a cohort sampled during active COVID-19.

V is TRBV7-6 and J is TRBJ1-3, with D unresolved. Germline assignment: CDR1 SGHVS and CDR2 FNYEAQ. Trimming removed 5 bases at V and 3 bases at J, with 14 bases between. CDR3 length: 15 residues. The CDR3 spells CASSLRYGSGNTIYF. DNA for the CDR3: TGTGCCAGCAGCCTACGTTACGGGAGTGGAAACACCATATATTTT.

V is TRBV14 and J is TRBJ2-1; TRBD1 matches 9 bases. This CDR3 comprises 16 residues. The V gene's germline CDR1 is SGHDN and CDR2 FVKESK. V shed 0 bases and J 9 bases; nucleotides not matched to a gene: 9. The CDR3 DNA reads TGTGCCAGCAGCCAAGATCGCACAGGGGGCGGCGTTGAGCAGTTCTTC. Its translation: CASSQDRTGGGVEQFF.

The chain has TRBV5-4 and TRBJ2-7, with D possibly matching TRBD1 (6 bases). Trimming took 3 bases from V and 1 from J, leaving 11 bases between them. This CDR3 contains 14 residues. Germline CDR1 SGHNT, CDR2 YYREEE (reference sequence). The CDR3 region has the DNA TGTGCCAGCAGCTGGGGGCGCGGGTCCTACGAGCAGTACTTC. Protein sequence: CASSWGRGSYEQYF.

V usage is TRBV6-6 and J usage is TRBJ1-1, with no clear D. The CDR3 has 14 amino acids. The V gene lost 6 bases and the J gene lost 4 bases, with 15 bases spanning the gap. In germline, CDR1 is MNHNY, CDR2 SVGAGI (reference sequence). This CDR3 is CASRSRSGFTEAFF. The DNA for the CDR3 is TGTGCCAGCAGGAGCCGTTCCGGGTTCACTGAAGCTTTCTTT.

This clone showed up just a few times. The chain carries TRBV15 and TRBJ2-7; weak D call: TRBD1 (6 bases). Deletions cut 4 bases from V and 1 base from J, with 8 bases between. This CDR3 is 13 amino acids long. CDR1 is LNHNV and CDR2 is YYDKDF in the germline V gene (reference sequence). CDR3 in amino acids: CATSKGQSYEQYF. CDR3 nucleotides: TGTGCCACCAGCAAAGGACAGTCCTACGAGCAGTACTTC.

The CDR3: CASSPIQETQYF. The CDR3 nucleotides are TGTGCCAGCAGTCCCATTCAAGAGACCCAGTACTTC. The chain joins TRBV6-6 to TRBJ2-5; D unresolved. The CDR3 contains 12 residues. Trimming stripped 5 bases from V and 2 bases from J, with 6 bases between. Looked up from germline, CDR1 is MNHNY and CDR2 is SVGAGI (reference sequence).

The V and J genes are TRBV5-4 and TRBJ2-3; tentatively, D is TRBD2 (6 bases). The ends were cut back, 0 bases at V and 6 bases at J, with 11 bases in the middle. The CDR3 is 14 residues long. Germline CDR1 and CDR2: SGHNT and YYREEE (reference sequence). This chain's CDR3 is CASSLAGGSDTQYF. CDR3 bases: TGTGCCAGCAGCTTGGCCGGGGGATCGGATACGCAGTATTTT.

J is TRBJ2-3 and V is TRBV4-3; 11 nucleotides align to TRBD2. V trimming: 1 base; J trimming: 8 bases; junction bases outside the gene matches: 8. This CDR3 has 16 residues. Germline-derived CDR1 and CDR2 are LGHNA and YSLEER. DNA of the CDR3: TGCGCCAGCAGCCAAGGTGTGCTAGCGGGGGGCTCTACGCAGTATTTT. Amino acid sequence: CASSQGVLAGGSTQYF.

The J gene is TRBJ2-7, the V gene TRBV4-3; possible D gene TRBD1, 5 bases. Between the trimmed V and J ends, which lost 0 bases and 2 bases, there was a span of 11 bases. The germline gives CDR1 LGHNA, CDR2 YSLEER. The CDR3 runs to 15 residues. The CDR3 sequence: CASSQDFRGPYEQYF. The CDR3 nucleotides read TGCGCCAGCAGCCAAGATTTTAGGGGTCCCTACGAGCAGTACTTC.

V and J are TRBV5-1 and TRBJ2-7, with 7 bases fitting TRBD1. The CDR3 spans 15 residues. Germline trimming cut 6 bases from V and 4 bases from J; bases unmatched to any gene: 13. The V gene's germline CDR1 is SGHRS and CDR2 YFSETQ. CDR3: CASTAEGGFRYEQYF. The CDR3, as DNA: TGCGCCAGCACGGCGGAAGGGGGCTTTCGGTACGAGCAGTACTTC.

The J gene is TRBJ2-7, the V gene TRBV6-5; D might be TRBD1 (6 bases). This CDR3 is 14 amino acids long. Per the germline V gene, CDR1 is MNHEY and CDR2 is SVGAGI. The V end lost 6 bases, the J end lost 3 bases, and 15 bases lay between the germline ends. The CDR3 spells CASSPHGQFYEQYF. In DNA, the CDR3 is TGTGCCAGCAGCCCCCACGGACAGTTCTACGAGCAGTACTTC.

The J gene is TRBJ2-7, the V gene TRBV10-3; a weak D match, TRBD1 (8 bases). The CDR3 is 14 residues long. Trimming took 10 bases from V and 5 from J, leaving 21 bases between them. The V gene's germline CDR1 is ENHRY and CDR2 SYGVKD. The CDR3 sequence is CATTGQGLADEQYF. The CDR3 nucleotides are TGTGCCACGACTGGACAGGGTCTAGCGGACGAGCAGTACTTC.

The V call is TRBV12-3 or TRBV12-4, the J call TRBJ2-7; possibly TRBD2 for D (6 bases). V lost 3 bases, J lost 6 bases, and 12 bases lay in between. CDR3 length equals 13 residues. In nucleotides, the CDR3 is TGTGCCAGCAGTTTCGCGGGATCAGGCGAGCAGTACTTC. It yields the protein CASSFAGSGEQYF.

In this sample, this clone turned up once. This sequence joins TRBV7-8 and TRBJ1-4; 8 bases line up with TRBD1. J was trimmed by 7 bases and V by 0 bases; bases with no gene match: 13. Germline V gene sequence: CDR1 SGHVS, CDR2 FQNEAQ. The CDR3 covers 18 residues. The CDR3: CASSLAPGQGGGFEKLFF. CDR3 sequence (DNA): TGTGCCAGCAGCTTAGCCCCCGGACAGGGTGGGGGTTTTGAAAAACTGTTTTTT.

V and J are TRBV28 and TRBJ1-2, with 7 nucleotides matching TRBD1. The germline V gene has CDR1 MDHEN and CDR2 SYDVKM. The CDR3 covers 16 residues. Trimming cost V 8 bases and J 0 bases; bases outside gene matches: 12. CDR3 in amino acids: CASLSQGLTANYGYTF. CDR3 DNA: TGTGCCAGCCTATCACAGGGGCTTACGGCTAACTATGGCTACACCTTC.

The chain is built from TRBV7-2 and TRBJ1-4; D unclear. The CDR3 sequence is 16 residues long. Trimming removed 5 bases from V and 0 bases from J, with 13 bases in between. Germline values: CDR1 SGHTA, CDR2 FQGNSA. In DNA, the CDR3 is TGTGCCAGCAGCGTCTCATCACTCGCAACTAATGAAAAACTGTTTTTT. Residues: CASSVSSLATNEKLFF.

This sequence joins TRBV5-1 and TRBJ1-2, with 9 bases that match TRBD1. The J segment lost 6 bases and the V segment lost 3 bases, leaving 6 bases of the junction unmatched. CDR1 is SGHRS and CDR2 is YFSETQ in the germline V gene. The CDR3 sequence is 14 residues long. The CDR3, as DNA: TGCGCCAGCAGCTCGATCGGGACAGGGAATGGCTACACCTTC. Translating it yields CASSSIGTGNGYTF.

The chain joins TRBV4-2 to TRBJ2-7, with D possibly matching TRBD2 (5 bases). The V gene lost 0 bases and the J gene lost 1 base, with 19 bases spanning the gap. The CDR3 covers 18 residues. Germline values: CDR1 LGHNA, CDR2 YNFKEQ. Here the CDR3 reads CASSQDLTRLTISYEQYF. In nucleotides, the CDR3 is TGTGCCAGCAGCCAAGATTTAACTAGGCTTACCATATCCTACGAGCAGTACTTC.

CDR3 DNA sequence: TGTGCCATCAGTGCGGGGAAAAACACTGAAGCTTTCTTT. Translation gives CAISAGKNTEAFF. The chain carries TRBV10-3 and TRBJ1-1; D unresolved. The V end lost 4 bases, the J end lost 2 bases, and 8 bases lay between the germline ends. CDR1 ENHRY and CDR2 SYGVKD come from the germline V gene. This CDR3 is built from 13 residues.

This chain links TRBV28 with TRBJ2-7; D is possibly TRBD1 (6 bases). Germline CDR1 and CDR2: MDHEN and SYDVKM. Trimming removed 3 bases at V and 4 bases at J, with 19 bases between. The CDR3 is made up of 16 amino acids. CDR3 loop: CASSFSWGRGVYEQYF. The DNA of the CDR3 is TGTGCCAGCAGTTTTAGTTGGGGGCGAGGTGTGTACGAGCAGTACTTC.

The chain uses TRBV5-1 and TRBJ1-2; D not certain. CDR3 length: 14 residues. Germline V gene lookup returns CDR1 SGHRS and CDR2 YFSETQ. The ends were cut back, 3 bases at V and 6 bases at J, with 15 bases in the middle. CDR3 loop: CASSWPQEGDGYTF. CDR3 coding DNA: TGCGCCAGCAGCTGGCCCCAGGAGGGCGATGGCTACACCTTC.

This clone was seen only a few times. This chain uses TRBV11-2 with TRBJ2-7, with D perhaps matching TRBD1 (6 bases). CDR3 length equals 17 residues. Deletions cut 0 bases from V and 0 bases from J, with 15 bases between. Germline-derived CDR1 and CDR2 are SGHAT and FQNNGV. DNA of the CDR3: TGTGCCAGCAGCTTAGATTGGGGACACCCGAGCTCCTACGAGCAGTACTTC. Translating it yields CASSLDWGHPSSYEQYF.

The chain employs TRBV5-1 and TRBJ2-7; D remains unclear. Per the germline V gene, CDR1 is SGHRS and CDR2 is YFSETQ. The CDR3 length is 16 residues. V was shortened by 0 bases and J by 6 bases, with 19 bases between the two germline ends. The CDR3 here is CASSLEYSSRIFEQYF. The DNA of the CDR3 is TGCGCCAGCAGCTTGGAGTACTCCAGCAGGATCTTCGAGCAGTACTTC.

This clone was observed a single time. V and J are TRBV6-2 or TRBV6-3 and TRBJ1-1, with D possibly being TRBD1 (5 bases). The CDR3 is 16 residues long. V shed 2 bases and J shed 0 bases, with 13 bases lying between them. The germline CDR1 and CDR2 sequences are MNHEY and SVGEGT. CDR3 amino acids: CASSYGWRGLNTEAFF. In DNA, the CDR3 is TGTGCCAGCAGTTACGGCTGGAGGGGCCTGAACACTGAAGCTTTCTTT.